These T cell receptor beta chains were read from a single sample in a study of T cell responses to AZD1222 COVID-19 vaccine. Measured with immunoSEQ multiplex PCR; TCRdb has only the in-frame clones, and not every one. Here the sample spans 90,000 to 150,000 clones, about nine tenths being singletons. The specimen was peripheral blood, collected 28 days after the second AZD1222 dose. All receptors come from an adult who received the AZD1222 COVID-19 vaccine. Both conserved end residues are part of each CDR3. A D gene is named only where the DNA matches it firmly. Rows may omit the clone size; those that give it use once, few, many or a size class.

NA,TRBD1,TRBJ1-1,TRBV19,TGTGCCAGTAGTTTGGGACAGGCGAAAGCTTTCTTT,CASSLGQAKAFF
few,NA,TRBJ1-2,TRBV28,TGTGCCAGCAGTTACGGTACAGCCAGCAGGGGCTACACCTTC,CASSYGTASRGYTF
NA,NA,TRBJ1-2,TRBV11-2,TGTGCCAGCAGCTCCTGGGGGGGCGGCTACACCTTC,CASSSWGGGYTF
NA,TRBD1,TRBJ1-2,TRBV3-1/TRBV3-2,TGTGCCAGCAGCCAAGGGGGACAGGGGGCCTATGGCTACACCTTC,CASSQGGQGAYGYTF
NA,NA,TRBJ2-5,TRBV6-5,TGTGCCAGCACCCACCCCGAGGAGACCCAGTACTTC,CASTHPEETQYF
NA,NA,TRBJ2-5,TRBV27,TGTGCCAGCAGTAACTTGGTTCGAGAGACCCAGTACTTC,CASSNLVRETQYF
NA,NA,TRBJ1-4,TRBV3-1/TRBV3-2,TGTGCCAGCAGCCCATCAGCGGGGACGTCTAATGAAAAACTGTTTTTT,CASSPSAGTSNEKLFF
NA,NA,TRBJ1-1,TRBV5-1,TGCGCCAGCAGCTTTACAGGGAACACTGAAGCTTTCTTT,CASSFTGNTEAFF
NA,TRBD1,TRBJ1-5,TRBV7-2,TGTGCCAGCAGCTTAACGACAGGGTGGGCGGACAATCAGCCCCAGCATTTT,CASSLTTGWADNQPQHF
once,NA,TRBJ2-7,TRBV2,TGTGCCACAACCCGTGGGTACTACGAGCAGTACTTC,CATTRGYYEQYF
NA,NA,TRBJ1-5,TRBV19,TGTGCCAGTAGTCCCGGGGTCAATCAGCCCCAGCATTTT,CASSPGVNQPQHF
NA,TRBD1,TRBJ1-5,TRBV19,TGTGCCAGTACCAAAGACAGGGGTATCCAGCCCCAGCATTTT,CASTKDRGIQPQHF
NA,NA,TRBJ2-2,TRBV7-2,TGTGCCAGCAGCTCAAACAGGGCCACCGGGGAGCTGTTTTTT,CASSSNRATGELFF
NA,NA,TRBJ2-2,TRBV27,TGTGCCAGCAGTTTTCTTGGGGAGCTGTTTTTT,CASSFLGELFF
NA,NA,TRBJ1-6,TRBV6-4,TGTGCCAGCACCGACAATTCACCCCTCCACTTT,CASTDNSPLHF
NA,NA,TRBJ2-2,TRBV6-5,TGTGCCAGCTTCTGGGGGCGCCGGACCGGGGAGCTGTTTTTT,CASFWGRRTGELFF
NA,NA,TRBJ1-6,TRBV25-1,TGTGCCAGCAGGCGGGGGACGGATTCACCCCTCCACTTT,CASRRGTDSPLHF
few,TRBD1,TRBJ1-1,TRBV29-1,TGCAGCGTTTCCGGACAGGGCCGGGCTGAAGCTTTCTTT,CSVSGQGRAEAFF
NA,TRBD2,TRBJ2-7,TRBV18,TGTGCCAGCTCACCTCTCGGCGGGGGGGCTGGCGAGCAGTACTTC,CASSPLGGGAGEQYF
NA,NA,TRBJ2-3,TRBV6-2/TRBV6-3,TGTGCCAGCAGTTTCGTCGGGGAATACACAGATACGCAGTATTTT,CASSFVGEYTDTQYF
NA,TRBD1,TRBJ1-2,TRBV6-2/TRBV6-3,TGTGCCAGCAGTTACTCGGTAAGGACAGGGGACGGCTACACCTTC,CASSYSVRTGDGYTF
NA,NA,TRBJ1-4,TRBV3-1/TRBV3-2,TGTGCCAGCAGCCAAGCGGCAGCAACTAATGAAAAACTGTTTTTT,CASSQAAATNEKLFF
NA,NA,TRBJ2-3,TRBV7-9,TGTGCCAGCAGCCTACAGGGAACAGATACGCAGTATTTT,CASSLQGTDTQYF
NA,TRBD2,TRBJ2-3,TRBV11-2,TGTGCCAGCAGGAGATTAGCGGGGGGTCCCACAGATACGCAGTATTTT,CASRRLAGGPTDTQYF
NA,NA,TRBJ1-2,TRBV4-3,TGCGCCAGCAGCCAAGGTCTCAAGAACAGCCTCGTAGGCGGCTACACCTTC,CASSQGLKNSLVGGYTF
NA,NA,TRBJ1-5,TRBV19,TGTGCCAGTAGTAAACCCTTGTGGGGGGGTAGTCAGCCCCAGCATTTT,CASSKPLWGGSQPQHF
once,NA,TRBJ1-5,TRBV3-1/TRBV3-2,TGTGCCAGCAGCGTGACACTCAATAGCAATCAGCCCCAGCATTTT,CASSVTLNSNQPQHF
few,NA,TRBJ1-2,TRBV5-6,TGTGCCAGCAGCTTCAGGGGTATGGATGGCTACACCTTC,CASSFRGMDGYTF
NA,NA,TRBJ2-7,TRBV11-2,TGTGCCAGCAGCTATCTGGAAGGGCATGTCCCCGAGCAGTACTTC,CASSYLEGHVPEQYF
NA,TRBD1,TRBJ2-7,TRBV2,TGTGCCAGGAGGTCGACAGGGGGCGAGCAGTACTTC,CARRSTGGEQYF
NA,NA,TRBJ1-4,TRBV6-5,TGTGCCGGGGGGGATGAAAAACTGTTTTTT,CAGGDEKLFF
NA,NA,TRBJ1-5,TRBV6-5,TGTGCCAGCAGTCCAGGTGGCAATCAGCCCCAGCATTTT,CASSPGGNQPQHF
NA,NA,TRBJ2-2,TRBV2,TGTGCCAGCAAATTCGGCAGGACGAACACCGGGGAGCTGTTTTTT,CASKFGRTNTGELFF